The next 3 T cell receptor beta chains were all read from a single sample in a study of a mutant IDH1 vaccine in newly diagnosed glioma. Time point given: week 11, during vaccination. The study gave 300 ug of mutant IDH1 20-mer peptide per vaccine dose, with topical imiquimod. These TCRs are of unknown antigen specificity. Only in-frame clones appear in the TCRdb table, and some are missing; sequencing was by immunoSEQ multiplex PCR. Of under 150,000 clones in the sample, roughly 90% were seen once. The sequences come from PBMCs, collected from a glioma patient whose treatment included an IDH1 peptide vaccine. The receptors originated from a woman between 45 and 65 years old with glioma.

This chain connects TRBV10-2 to TRBJ1-5; possible D gene TRBD1, 5 bases. Trimming removed 6 bases at V and 3 bases at J, with 18 bases between. The CDR3 extends over 16 amino acids. From germline, CDR1 is WSHSY and CDR2 SAAADI. CDR3: CASRGGAGTINQPQHF. The CDR3 bases are TGCGCCAGCAGGGGGGGAGCTGGTACCATCAATCAGCCCCAGCATTTT.

The chain links TRBV6-6 to TRBJ2-7; possible D gene TRBD2, 6 bases. V dropped 7 bases and J dropped 4 bases, with 17 bases sitting between them. This CDR3 has 14 residues. Germline CDR1 and CDR2: MNHNY and SVGAGI (reference sequence). The chain's CDR3 is CASNSGTWPYEQYF. In nucleotides, the CDR3 is TGTGCCAGCAACTCCGGGACTTGGCCTTACGAGCAGTACTTC.

The chain recombines TRBV28 with TRBJ2-7; possible D gene TRBD2, 6 bases. The CDR3 is 13 residues long. CDR1 is MDHEN and CDR2 is SYDVKM in the germline V gene. Trimming stripped 3 bases from V and 2 bases from J, with 8 bases between. CDR3 in amino acids: CASSFPGAYEQYF. The CDR3 coding sequence is TGTGCCAGCAGTTTCCCGGGGGCCTACGAGCAGTACTTC.